The clone carrying this T cell receptor (beta chain) was detected ten times or more. The sample comes from a study of early T cells in non-severe SARS-CoV-2 infection. The V gene lost 0 bases and the J gene lost 2 bases, with 5 bases spanning the gap. The CDR3 runs to 14 residues. Germline V gene lookup returns CDR1 SGHTA and CDR2 FQGNSA. Attached unique molecular identifiers marked individual cDNA molecules. TCRdb re-called the 5' RACE reads with MiXCR, one entry per CDR3 protein. The table has about 53,000 distinct CDR3 sequences, around 10% seen once. The sequencing here drew on whole blood, taken at baseline. The TCR was taken from an adult who was a healthcare worker with PCR-confirmed SARS-CoV-2 infection or an uninfected control (not recorded which). V gene TRBV7-2 combines with J gene TRBJ1-3; D uncertain. The CDR3 protein is CASSLALAGNTIYF. The CDR3 region has the DNA TGTGCCAGCAGCTTAGCCCTAGCTGGAAACACCATATATTTT. The full variable domain, in which reference TRBV7-2 and TRBJ1-3 provide the parts outside the CDR3, is GAGVSQSPSNKVTEKGKDVELRCDPISGHTALYWYRQSLGQGLEFLIYFQGNSAPDKSGLPSDRFSAERTGGSVSTLTIQRTQQEDSAVYLCASSLALAGNTIYFGEGSWLTVV.